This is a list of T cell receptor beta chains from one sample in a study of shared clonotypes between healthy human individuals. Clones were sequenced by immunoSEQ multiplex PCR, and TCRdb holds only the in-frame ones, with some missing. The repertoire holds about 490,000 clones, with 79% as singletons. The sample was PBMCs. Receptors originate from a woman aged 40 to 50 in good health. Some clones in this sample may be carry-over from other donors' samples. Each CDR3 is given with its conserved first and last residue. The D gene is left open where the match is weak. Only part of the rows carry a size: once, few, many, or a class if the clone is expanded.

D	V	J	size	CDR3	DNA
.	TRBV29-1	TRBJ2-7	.	CSVGLSREQYF	TGCAGCGTTGGGTTATCGAGGGAGCAGTACTTC
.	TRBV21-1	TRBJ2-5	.	CASSKFGGQCPSETQYF	TGTGCCAGCAGCAAATTTGGGGGACAGTGTCCTTCCGAGACCCAGTACTTC
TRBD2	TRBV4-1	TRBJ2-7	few	CASSQLPLAGGYEQYF	TGCGCCAGCAGCCAACTTCCACTAGCGGGAGGCTACGAGCAGTACTTC
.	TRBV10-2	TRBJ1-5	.	CASSDFEYQPQHF	TGCGCCAGCAGTGACTTCGAGTATCAGCCCCAGCATTTT
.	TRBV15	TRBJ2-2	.	CATSRGALAPGELFF	TGTGCCACCAGCAGAGGGGCGCTAGCTCCCGGGGAGCTGTTTTTT
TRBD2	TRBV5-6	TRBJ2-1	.	CASSSGLPINEQFF	TGTGCCAGCAGCTCGGGACTACCTATTAATGAGCAGTTCTTC
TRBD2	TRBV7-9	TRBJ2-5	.	CASSMTSSQTQYF	TGTGCCAGCAGTATGACTAGCTCGCAGACCCAGTACTTC
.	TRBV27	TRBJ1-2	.	CASSLDNNYGYTF	TGTGCCAGCAGTTTAGATAATAACTATGGCTACACCTTC
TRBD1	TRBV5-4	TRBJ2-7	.	CASSKGATGGGDEQYF	TGTGCCAGCAGCAAAGGGGCGACAGGGGGCGGTGACGAGCAGTACTTC
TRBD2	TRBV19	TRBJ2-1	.	CASSMVAGVEQFF	TGTGCCAGTAGTATGGTAGCGGGAGTCGAGCAGTTCTTC
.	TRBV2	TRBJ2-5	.	CASSDRQQETQYF	TGTGCCAGCAGTGATCGACAGCAAGAGACCCAGTACTTC
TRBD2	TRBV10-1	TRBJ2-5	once	CASSAGLAGFLGETQYF	TGCGCCAGCAGTGCGGGACTAGCGGGCTTTTTAGGAGAGACCCAGTACTTC
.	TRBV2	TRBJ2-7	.	CASSDRLDSYEQYF	TGTGCCAGCAGTGACAGGCTTGACTCCTACGAGCAGTACTTC
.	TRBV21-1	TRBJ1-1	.	CASRRDREVEETEAFF	TGTGCCAGCAGGCGGGACAGGGAGGTCGAGGAAACTGAAGCTTTCTTT
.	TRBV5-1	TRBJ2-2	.	CASTLGERANTGELFF	TGCGCCAGCACCCTTGGGGAGCGAGCAAACACCGGGGAGCTGTTTTTT
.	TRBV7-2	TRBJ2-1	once	CASSPFGRSLANRFF	TGTGCCAGCAGCCCCTTCGGACGCAGTCTCGCGAATCGGTTCTTC
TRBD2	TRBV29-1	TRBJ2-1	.	CSVDRRGRGYNEQFF	TGCAGCGTTGATCGGCGCGGGAGGGGCTACAATGAGCAGTTCTTC
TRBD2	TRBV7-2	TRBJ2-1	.	CASSLARLAGSNEQFF	TGTGCCAGCAGCTTAGCACGCCTAGCGGGATCCAATGAGCAGTTCTTC
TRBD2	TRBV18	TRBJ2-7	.	CASSSQREGYFEQYF	TGTGCCAGCTCATCCCAACGGGAGGGCTACTTCGAGCAGTACTTC
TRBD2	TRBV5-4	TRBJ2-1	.	CASSSSGSWYNEQFF	TGTGCCAGCAGCTCTAGCGGGAGTTGGTACAATGAGCAGTTCTTC
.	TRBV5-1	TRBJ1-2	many	CASSLERFGGYTF	TGCGCCAGCAGCTTGGAGCGGTTCGGGGGCTACACCTTC
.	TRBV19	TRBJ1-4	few	CASSDRSGGEKLFF	TGTGCCAGTAGTGACAGGTCCGGAGGCGAAAAACTGTTTTTT
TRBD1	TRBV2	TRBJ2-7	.	CASEDRTYEQYF	TGTGCCAGCGAGGACAGGACCTACGAGCAGTACTTC
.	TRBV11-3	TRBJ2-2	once	CASSSLGTTGELFF	TGTGCCAGCAGCTCCCTGGGCACCACCGGGGAGCTGTTTTTT
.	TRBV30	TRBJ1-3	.	CAWTYGLRGNTIYF	TGTGCCTGGACTTATGGTCTCCGTGGAAACACCATATATTTT
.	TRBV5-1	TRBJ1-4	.	CASRENEKLFF	TGCGCCAGCCGAGAGAATGAAAAACTGTTTTTT
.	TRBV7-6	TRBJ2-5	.	CASSHRPQGTRPETQYF	TGTGCCAGCAGCCACCGCCCACAGGGAACCCGACCGGAGACCCAGTACTTC
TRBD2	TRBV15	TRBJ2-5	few	CATSPSNGRALQETQYF	TGTGCCACCAGCCCCTCTAACGGGAGGGCCCTCCAAGAGACCCAGTACTTC
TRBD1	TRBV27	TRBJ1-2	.	CASSSPGRDRLYGYTF	TGTGCCAGCAGTTCTCCCGGAAGGGACAGGCTCTATGGCTACACCTTC
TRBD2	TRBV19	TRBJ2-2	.	CASSMVHARGDTGELFF	TGTGCCAGTAGTATGGTTCACGCTCGGGGGGACACCGGGGAGCTGTTTTTT
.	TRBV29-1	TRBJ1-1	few	CSVDDLAEAFF	TGCAGCGTTGACGATTTGGCTGAAGCTTTCTTT
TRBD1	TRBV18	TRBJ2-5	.	CASSPGQGPQETQYF	TGTGCCAGCTCTCCGGGACAGGGTCCCCAAGAGACCCAGTACTTC
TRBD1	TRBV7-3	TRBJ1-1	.	CASSPHRGRNTEAFF	TGTGCCAGCAGCCCACACAGGGGGAGGAACACTGAAGCTTTCTTT
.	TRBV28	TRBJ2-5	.	CASGAGETQYF	TGTGCCAGCGGGGCCGGAGAGACCCAGTACTTC
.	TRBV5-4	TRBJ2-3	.	CASSFDGTSTDTQYF	TGTGCCAGCAGCTTCGACGGGACTAGCACAGATACGCAGTATTTT
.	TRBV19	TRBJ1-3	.	CASSTGFGNTIYF	TGTGCCAGTAGTACAGGGTTTGGAAACACCATATATTTT
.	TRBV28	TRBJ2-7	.	CASSSPGRQTYEQYF	TGTGCCAGCAGTTCCCCAGGGAGGCAAACCTACGAGCAGTACTTC
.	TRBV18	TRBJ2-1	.	CASSQSLGRQNEQFF	TGTGCCAGCTCACAATCGCTGGGCCGGCAGAATGAGCAGTTCTTC
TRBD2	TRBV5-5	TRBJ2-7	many	CASSFATSGGEQYF	TGTGCCAGCAGCTTCGCTACTAGCGGGGGCGAGCAGTACTTC